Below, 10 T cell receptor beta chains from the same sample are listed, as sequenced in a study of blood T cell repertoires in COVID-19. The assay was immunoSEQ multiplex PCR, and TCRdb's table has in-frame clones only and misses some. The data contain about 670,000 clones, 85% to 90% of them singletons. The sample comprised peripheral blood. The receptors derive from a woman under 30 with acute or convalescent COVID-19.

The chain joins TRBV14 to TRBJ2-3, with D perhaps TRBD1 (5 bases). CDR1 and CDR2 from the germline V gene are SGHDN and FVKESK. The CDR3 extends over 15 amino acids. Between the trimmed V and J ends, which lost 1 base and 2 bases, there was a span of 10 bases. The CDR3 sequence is CASSQVDRPTDTQYF. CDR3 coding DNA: TGTGCCAGCAGCCAAGTTGACAGACCCACAGATACGCAGTATTTT.

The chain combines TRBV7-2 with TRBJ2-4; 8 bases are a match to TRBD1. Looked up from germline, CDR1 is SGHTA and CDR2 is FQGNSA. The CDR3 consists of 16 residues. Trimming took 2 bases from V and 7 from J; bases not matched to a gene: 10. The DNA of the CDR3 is TGTGCCAGCAGCTTATTCCCCGGACAGGGCGGGAACATTCAGTACTTC. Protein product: CASSLFPGQGGNIQYF.

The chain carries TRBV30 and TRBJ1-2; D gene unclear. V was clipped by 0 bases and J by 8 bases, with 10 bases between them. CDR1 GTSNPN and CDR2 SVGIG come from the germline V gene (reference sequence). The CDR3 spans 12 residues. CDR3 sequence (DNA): TGTGCCTGGAGTGTAGTCCGGTACGGCTACACCTTC. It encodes CAWSVVRYGYTF. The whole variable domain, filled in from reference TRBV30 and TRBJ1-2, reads SQTIHQWPATLVQPVGSPLSLECTVEGTSNPNLYWYRQAAGRGLQLLFYSVGIGQISSEVPQNLSASRPQDRQFILSSKKLLLSDSGFYLCAWSVVRYGYTFGSGTRLTVV.

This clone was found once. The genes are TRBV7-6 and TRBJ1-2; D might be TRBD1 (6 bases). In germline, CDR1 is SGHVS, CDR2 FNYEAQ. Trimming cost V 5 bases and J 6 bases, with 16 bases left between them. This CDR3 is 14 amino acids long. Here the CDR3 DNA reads TGTGCCAGCAGCCCCCTAGGGGGATTCGATGGCTACACCTTC. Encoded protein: CASSPLGGFDGYTF.

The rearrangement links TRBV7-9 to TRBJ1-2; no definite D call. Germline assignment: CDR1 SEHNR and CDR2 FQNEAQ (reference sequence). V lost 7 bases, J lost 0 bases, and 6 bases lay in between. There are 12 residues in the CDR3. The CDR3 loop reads CASTPANYGYTF. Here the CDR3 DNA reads TGTGCCAGCACCCCGGCTAACTATGGCTACACCTTC.

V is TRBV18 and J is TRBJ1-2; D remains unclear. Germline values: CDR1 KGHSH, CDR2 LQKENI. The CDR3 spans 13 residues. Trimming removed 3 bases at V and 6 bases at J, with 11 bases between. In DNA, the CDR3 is TGTGCCAGCTCACCGCGTCCGGGAGATGGCTACACCTTC. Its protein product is CASSPRPGDGYTF.

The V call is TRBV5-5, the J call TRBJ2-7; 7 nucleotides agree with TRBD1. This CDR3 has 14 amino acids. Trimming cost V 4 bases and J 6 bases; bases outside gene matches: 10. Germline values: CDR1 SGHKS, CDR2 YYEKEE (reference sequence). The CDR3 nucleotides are TGTGCCAGCAGCGGCCCGACAGGGATCGGCGAGCAGTACTTC. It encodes CASSGPTGIGEQYF.

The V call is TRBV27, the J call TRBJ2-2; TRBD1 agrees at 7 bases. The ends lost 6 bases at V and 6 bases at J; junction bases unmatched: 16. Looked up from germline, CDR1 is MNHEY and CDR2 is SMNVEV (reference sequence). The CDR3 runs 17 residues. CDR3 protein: CASSLPRYRGNAGELFF. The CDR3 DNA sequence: TGTGCCAGCAGCCTCCCAAGATACAGGGGAAATGCCGGGGAGCTGTTTTTT.

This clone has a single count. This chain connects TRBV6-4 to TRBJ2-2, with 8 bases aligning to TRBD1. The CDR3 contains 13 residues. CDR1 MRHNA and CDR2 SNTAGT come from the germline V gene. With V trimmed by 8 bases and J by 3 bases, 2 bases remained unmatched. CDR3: CASQQGDTGELFF. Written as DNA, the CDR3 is TGTGCCAGCCAACAGGGGGACACCGGGGAGCTGTTTTTT.

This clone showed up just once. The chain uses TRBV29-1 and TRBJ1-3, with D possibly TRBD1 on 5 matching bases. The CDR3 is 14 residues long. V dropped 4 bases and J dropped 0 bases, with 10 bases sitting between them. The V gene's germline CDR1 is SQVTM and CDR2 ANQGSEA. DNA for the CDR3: TGCAGCGTTGGGCAGGGATACTCTGGAAACACCATATATTTT. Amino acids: CSVGQGYSGNTIYF.